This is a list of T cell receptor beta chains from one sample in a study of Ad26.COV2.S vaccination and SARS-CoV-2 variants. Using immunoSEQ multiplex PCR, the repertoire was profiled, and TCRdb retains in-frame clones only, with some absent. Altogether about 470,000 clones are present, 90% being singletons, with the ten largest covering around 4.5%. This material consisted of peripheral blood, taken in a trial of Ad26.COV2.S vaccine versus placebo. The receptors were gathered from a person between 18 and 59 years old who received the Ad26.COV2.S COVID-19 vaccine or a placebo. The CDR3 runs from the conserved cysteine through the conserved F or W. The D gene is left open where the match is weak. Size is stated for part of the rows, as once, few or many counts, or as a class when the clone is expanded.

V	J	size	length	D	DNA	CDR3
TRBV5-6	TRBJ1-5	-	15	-	TGTGCCAGCAGCTTGGGCGGGGACCGAGATCAGCCCCAGCATTTT	CASSLGGDRDQPQHF
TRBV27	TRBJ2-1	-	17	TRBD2	TGTGCCAGCAGCCTAGGGCTAGCGGGAATAGGCTACAATGAGCAGTTCTTC	CASSLGLAGIGYNEQFF
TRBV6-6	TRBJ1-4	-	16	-	TGTGCCAGCAGTTACGACGGGGGTAGTCATAATGAAAAACTGTTTTTT	CASSYDGGSHNEKLFF
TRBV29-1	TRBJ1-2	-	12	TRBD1	TGCAGCGTTCGGGACAGGGTTCATGGCTACACCTTC	CSVRDRVHGYTF
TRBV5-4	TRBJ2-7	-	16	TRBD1	TGTGCCAGCAGCCACTACGGACGACAGGGGGGCTACGAGCAGTACTTC	CASSHYGRQGGYEQYF
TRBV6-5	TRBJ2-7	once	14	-	TGTGCCAGCAGGAACGGACTACCTTCGAGAGAGCAGTACTTC	CASRNGLPSREQYF
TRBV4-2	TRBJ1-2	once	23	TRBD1	TGTGCCAGCAGCCAAGACTTCATTGTGGCGTTTACCGGGACAGGGGGTAGGGAGTATGGCTACACCTTC	CASSQDFIVAFTGTGGREYGYTF
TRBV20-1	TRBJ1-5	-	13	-	TGCAGTGCTAGTGGCGAGTTTAGGGGGCCCCAGCATTTT	CSASGEFRGPQHF
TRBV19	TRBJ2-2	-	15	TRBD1	TGTGCCAGTAGTTTCCGGGACAGGGCTACCGGGGAGCTGTTTTTT	CASSFRDRATGELFF
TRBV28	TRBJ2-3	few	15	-	TGTGCCAGCAGTTCCGGGGCCCCAGGGACAGATACGCAGTATTTT	CASSSGAPGTDTQYF
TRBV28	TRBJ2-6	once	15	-	TGTGCCAGCAGTCCCGGATTCTTTAGGGCCAACGTCCTGACTTTC	CASSPGFFRANVLTF
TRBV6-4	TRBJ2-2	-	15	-	TGTGCCAGCAGTGCCGAGGGGGGAGGAGCCGGGGAGCTGTTTTTT	CASSAEGGGAGELFF
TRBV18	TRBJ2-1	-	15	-	TGTGCCAGCTCATCACAGGGTGTCTCCTACAATGAGCAGTTCTTC	CASSSQGVSYNEQFF
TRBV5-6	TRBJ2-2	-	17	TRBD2	TGTGCCAGCAGCTTGGACCTAGCGGGAGGGTTCTCCGGGGAGCTGTTTTTT	CASSLDLAGGFSGELFF
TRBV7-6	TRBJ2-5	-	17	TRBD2	TGTGCCAGCAGCTTAATCGGACCTAGCGGGGGCCAAGAGACCCAGTACTTC	CASSLIGPSGGQETQYF
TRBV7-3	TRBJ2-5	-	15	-	TGTGCCAGCAGCTTACATGGACAGAGACAAGAGACCCAGTACTTC	CASSLHGQRQETQYF
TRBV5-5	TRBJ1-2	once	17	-	TGTGCCAGCAGCTATGGACGGGGCACCTTAACTTTAGATGGCTACACCTTC	CASSYGRGTLTLDGYTF
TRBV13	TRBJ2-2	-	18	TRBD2	TGTGCCAGCAGCTTATTGGCTAGCGGGGCCTTAAACACCGGGGAGCTGTTTTTT	CASSLLASGALNTGELFF
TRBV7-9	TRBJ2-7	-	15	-	TGTGCCAGCAGCGCAACCCGACAGATTGATAACGAGCAGTACTTC	CASSATRQIDNEQYF
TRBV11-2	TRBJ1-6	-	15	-	TGTGCCAGCAGCTTAAATGGGGACGGCATATCACCCCTCCACTTT	CASSLNGDGISPLHF
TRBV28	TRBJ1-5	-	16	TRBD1	TGTGCCAGCAGACCGAGGACAGGGTTTAGCAATCAGCCCCAGCATTTT	CASRPRTGFSNQPQHF
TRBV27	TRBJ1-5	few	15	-	TGTGCCAGCAGTTTATCGAGGGGAAGCAATCAGCCCCAGCATTTT	CASSLSRGSNQPQHF
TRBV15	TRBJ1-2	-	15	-	TGTGCCACCAGCAGAGATCGAAAGGGTAACTATGGCTACACCTTC	CATSRDRKGNYGYTF